This T cell receptor (beta chain) was identified during a study of T cell responses to AZD1222 COVID-19 vaccine. Whole-study findings and limits: White British donors predominated, females outnumbered males, and clonal diversity was possibly underestimated. AZD1222 recipients seropositive at baseline numbered only six. Dominant at 160-218 and 743-854, vaccine-associated CD4 TCRs also spanned spike.

Sequencing used immunoSEQ multiplex PCR; TCRdb keeps in-frame clones, though not all of them. This sample has about 110,000 clones, with roughly 86% found just once. Comments on this clone: Antigen unknown.

This specimen consisted of peripheral blood, obtained on day 0 of MenACWY control vaccination. This TCR was recovered from an adult in good health.

The CDR3 loop reads CASRPGGASLYGYTF. Here the CDR3 DNA reads TGTGCCAGCAGGCCAGGTGGGGCCAGCCTCTATGGCTACACCTTC. The chain joins TRBV27 to TRBJ1-2; D may be TRBD1 (5 bases). Per the germline V gene, CDR1 is MNHEY and CDR2 is SMNVEV (reference sequence). The V end was cut by 6 bases, the J end by 4 bases, with 18 bases between. The CDR3 runs 15 residues.